This T cell receptor beta chain was identified during a study of blood T cell repertoires in COVID-19. About the study: Cohort 3 donors counted as recovered after two negative PCRs, clearance, or resolved symptoms. The samples span acute and convalescent COVID-19 from the United States, Italy and Spain.

CDR3 length: 12 amino acids. Germline CDR1 LNHDA, CDR2 SQIVND (reference sequence). Deletions cut 5 bases from V and 4 bases from J, with 8 bases between. Ages ranged from roughly 18 to 95 years, with residence in approximately 25 US areas. As handled by the study authors: Amplification of reference gene primers was used by the study to estimate nucleated cell counts. TCRdb's table, derived via immunoSEQ multiplex PCR, lists solely in-frame clones and lacks some. V, J and clone size reflect that table, while D and trimming were determined from the DNA. Of roughly 210,000 clones in the sample, roughly 84% were seen once.

Sequencing used PBMCs or T cells enriched from blood (not recorded which). V is TRBV19 and J is TRBJ1-2; D gene unclear. The clonotype was recovered from a man in his thirties or forties in a cohort exposed to, infected with or recovered from COVID-19 (not recorded which). CDR3 residues: CASSPSFYGYTF. The CDR3 coding sequence is TGTGCCAGTAGTCCATCATTCTATGGCTACACCTTC.